This paragraph covers one T cell receptor (beta chain) sequence. Its antigen remains unknown. Unique molecular identifiers were carried by the TCR beta cDNA libraries. MiXCR was run by TCRdb on the PCR reads, yielding one entry per CDR3 protein. The sample holds roughly 730,000 distinct CDR3 sequences, roughly 29% seen once. Germline V gene data show CDR1 as MNHNS and CDR2 as SASEGT. Trimming shortened V by 1 base and J by 2 bases, and 12 bases separated the two germline ends. The CDR3 runs 15 residues. The data stem from a study of post-analysis software for immune sequencing data. Study observations and caveats: Five or six TRBV segments (TRBV5-6, TRBV5-1 and TRBV20-1 among them) occurred more frequently in patients than in controls.

The chain has TRBV6-1 and TRBJ2-7; no reliable D call. The sequence was collected from a girl aged 10 to 17 with multiple sclerosis. Material for sequencing was blood. CDR3 bases: TGTGCCAGCAGTGAAGGGGTAGGAATGACCTACGAGCAGTACTTC. Residues: CASSEGVGMTYEQYF.